These T cell receptor beta chains were read from a single sample in a study of shared clonotypes between healthy human individuals. Assay: immunoSEQ multiplex PCR; the TCRdb copy retains only in-frame clones and omits some. The repertoire consists of about 2,100,000 clones, with 85% to 95% occurring once and the leading ten covering around 1.7%. Sequenced: naive CD8+ T cells from PBMCs. The receptor source for this set is a man aged 18 to 29 in good health. Some clones in this sample may be carry-over from other donors' samples. The CDR3 runs from the conserved cysteine through the conserved F or W. A D gene is named only where the DNA matches it firmly.

d_gene,v_gene,CDR3aa
TRBD1,TRBV27,CASRISGQGEYEQYF
.,TRBV27,CASSFGGPGELFF
.,TRBV19,CASKLGGINQPQHF
TRBD1,TRBV6-1,CASSGRDRPAYEQYF
.,TRBV9,CASSGGAYNEQFF
.,TRBV4-2,CASSRSPRKGVSEQFF
.,TRBV4-2,CASSQEGGGSTDTQYF
TRBD2,TRBV7-9,CASTVGGAHEQYF
.,TRBV18,CASSLLRDSNQPQHF
TRBD1,TRBV23-1,CASSLAGQGNSADTQYF
.,TRBV19,CASSIWSLSRFTDTQYF
.,TRBV5-4,CASSFGTDTQYF
TRBD1,TRBV13,CASSPGQELNTEAFF
TRBD2,TRBV2,CASSERLAGVGTGELFF
.,TRBV5-6,CASSWNVDGEAFF
.,TRBV15,CATSARPQGRETQYF
TRBD1,TRBV15,CATGEDRGDTQYF
.,TRBV7-9,CASSFIAGAGELFF
TRBD2,TRBV5-4,CASSLVSSGLNEQFF
.,TRBV10-3,CAIKTTAEQETQYF
.,TRBV5-8,CASSPRGPGELFF
.,TRBV11-3,CASSLVYNTEAFF
.,TRBV7-9,CASSPALRGSYGYTF
.,TRBV28,CASSSDREQNYGYTF